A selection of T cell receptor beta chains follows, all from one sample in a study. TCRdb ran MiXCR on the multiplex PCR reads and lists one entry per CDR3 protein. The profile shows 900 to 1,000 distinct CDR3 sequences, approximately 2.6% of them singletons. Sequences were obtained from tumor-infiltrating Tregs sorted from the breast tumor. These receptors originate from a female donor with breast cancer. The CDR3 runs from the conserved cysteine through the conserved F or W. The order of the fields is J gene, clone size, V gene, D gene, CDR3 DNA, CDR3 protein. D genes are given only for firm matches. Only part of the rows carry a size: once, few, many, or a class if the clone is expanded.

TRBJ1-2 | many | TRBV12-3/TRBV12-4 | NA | TGTGCCAGCAGTGAAAGGGGAGCTAACTATGGCTACACCTTC | CASSERGANYGYTF
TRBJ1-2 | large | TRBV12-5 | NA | TGTGCTAGTGCCTCCGACGGCTATGGCTACACCTTC | CASASDGYGYTF
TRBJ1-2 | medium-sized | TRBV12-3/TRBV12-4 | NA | TGTGCCAGCAGTATGGACAGAAACTATGGCTACACCTTC | CASSMDRNYGYTF
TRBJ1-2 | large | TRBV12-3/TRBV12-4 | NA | TGTGCCAGCAGTTTAGCAGGTTATGGCTACACCTTC | CASSLAGYGYTF
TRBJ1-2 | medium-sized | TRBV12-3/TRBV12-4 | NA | TGTGCCAGCTCTAAATGGGTTGGAGAAGGCTACACCTTC | CASSKWVGEGYTF
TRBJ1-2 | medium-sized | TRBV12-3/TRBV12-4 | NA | TGTGCCAGCAGTATTACTTCACGGGCGGTCTATGGCTACACCTTC | CASSITSRAVYGYTF
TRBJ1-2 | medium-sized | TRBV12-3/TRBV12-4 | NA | TGTGCCAGCGGACCCACGGGACGTGGAGGGTATGGCTACACCTTC | CASGPTGRGGYGYTF
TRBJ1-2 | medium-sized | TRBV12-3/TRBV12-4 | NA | TGTGCCAGCAATGCGGGGCCCGCTAACTATGGCTACACCTTC | CASNAGPANYGYTF
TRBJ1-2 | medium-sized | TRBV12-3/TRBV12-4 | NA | TGTGCCAGCAGGACTACCGGGAACTATGGCTACACCTTC | CASRTTGNYGYTF
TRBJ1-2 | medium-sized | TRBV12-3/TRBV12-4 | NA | TGTGCCAGCAGTTTGGGACGGCGCTATGGCTACACCTTC | CASSLGRRYGYTF
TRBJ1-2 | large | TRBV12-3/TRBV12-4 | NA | TGTGCCAGCAGTCTCGAAAGCAACTATGGCTACACCTTC | CASSLESNYGYTF
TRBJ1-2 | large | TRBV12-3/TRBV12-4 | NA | TGTGCCAGCAGTTCCACAGGGCTTGGCTACACCTTC | CASSSTGLGYTF
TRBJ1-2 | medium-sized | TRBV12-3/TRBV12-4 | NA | TGTGCCAGCAGTTCGGACAAAGAGGGCTATGGCTACACCTTC | CASSSDKEGYGYTF
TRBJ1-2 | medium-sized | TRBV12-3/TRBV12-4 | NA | TGTGCCAGCAGTTCTCCCCACAGGGAGCATAACTATGGCTACACCTTC | CASSSPHREHNYGYTF
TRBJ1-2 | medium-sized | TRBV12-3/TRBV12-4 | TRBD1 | TGTGCCAGCAGTTTTGACAGGGATCCCCTCTATGGCTACACCTTC | CASSFDRDPLYGYTF
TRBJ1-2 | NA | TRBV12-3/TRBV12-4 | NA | TGTGCCAGCAGTTCATCCGGGAATAGGGATGGCTACACCTTC | CASSSSGNRDGYTF
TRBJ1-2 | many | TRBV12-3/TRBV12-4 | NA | TGTGCCAGCAGTGAGAGGCGGATCAACTATGGCTACACCTTC | CASSERRINYGYTF
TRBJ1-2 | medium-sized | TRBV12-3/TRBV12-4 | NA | TGTGCCAGCAGTCCGGAAGGGGCTGGCTACACCTTC | CASSPEGAGYTF
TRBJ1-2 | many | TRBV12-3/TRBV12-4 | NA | TGTGCCAGCAGTTTGGGGCAGGGACACTATGGCTACACCTTC | CASSLGQGHYGYTF
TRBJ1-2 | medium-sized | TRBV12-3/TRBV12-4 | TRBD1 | TGTGCCAGCAGTAAAGTACAGGGGACCTATGGCTACACCTTC | CASSKVQGTYGYTF
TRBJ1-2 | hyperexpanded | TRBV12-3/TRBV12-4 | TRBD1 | TGTGCCAGCAGTCTCATGAGGACAGGGGCGGGTGGCTACACCTTC | CASSLMRTGAGGYTF
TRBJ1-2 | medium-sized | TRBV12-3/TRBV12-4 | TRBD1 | TGTGCCAGCAGTATAAACAGGGGAGGCTACACCTTC | CASSINRGGYTF
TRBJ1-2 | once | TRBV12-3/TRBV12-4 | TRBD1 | TGTGCCAGCAGACGGACAGGGACTATGGCGTACACCTTC | CASRRTGTMAYTF
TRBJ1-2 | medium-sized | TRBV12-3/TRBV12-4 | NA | TGTGCCAGCAGGCAAGGGAGAGAGGCAAGCTACACCTTC | CASRQGREASYTF
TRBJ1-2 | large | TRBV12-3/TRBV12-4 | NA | TGTGCCAGCAGCCCTGGAGACCTTAACTATGGCTACACCTTC | CASSPGDLNYGYTF
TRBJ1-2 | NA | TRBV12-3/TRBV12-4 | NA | TGTGCCAGCTGTTCCCTCTGGCCAGGGAACTATGACTACACCTTC | CASCSLWPGNYDYTF
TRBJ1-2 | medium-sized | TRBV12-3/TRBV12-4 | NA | TGTGCCAGCAGTCTACAGTATGGCTACACCTTC | CASSLQYGYTF
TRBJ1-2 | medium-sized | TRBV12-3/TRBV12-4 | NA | TGTGCCAGCAGTTTTGCACAGCCTAACTATGGCTACACCTTC | CASSFAQPNYGYTF
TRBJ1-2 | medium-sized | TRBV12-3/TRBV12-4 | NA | TGTGCCAGCAGTCCGTACAGGGTCTACGGCTACACCTTC | CASSPYRVYGYTF
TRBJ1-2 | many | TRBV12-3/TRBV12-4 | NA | TGTGCCAGCAGTTTAGGGCCAGGGGAGTTTGGCTACACCTTC | CASSLGPGEFGYTF
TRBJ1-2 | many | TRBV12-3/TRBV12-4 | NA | TGTGCCAGCAGTACACAGGAAGACTATGGCTACACCTTC | CASSTQEDYGYTF
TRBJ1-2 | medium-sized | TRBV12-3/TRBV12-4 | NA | TGTGCCAGCAGCCAGACAGCATATGGCTACACCTTC | CASSQTAYGYTF
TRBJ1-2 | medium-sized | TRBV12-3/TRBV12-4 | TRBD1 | TGTGCCAGCAGTTACAGGGGCGGCGGTGGCTACACCTTC | CASSYRGGGGYTF
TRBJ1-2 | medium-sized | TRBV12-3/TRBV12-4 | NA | TGTGCCAGCAGCCGAGGTCCGAGGCCTCTTGCTTCGGAGGGCTACACCTTC | CASSRGPRPLASEGYTF
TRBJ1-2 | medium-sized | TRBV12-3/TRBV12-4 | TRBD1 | TGTGCCAGCAGTTTGTTGACAGGGGATGGCTACACCTTC | CASSLLTGDGYTF
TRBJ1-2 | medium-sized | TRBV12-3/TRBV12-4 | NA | TGTGCCAGCAGTCACCCGGGACTGCTTGACTATGGCTACACCTTC | CASSHPGLLDYGYTF
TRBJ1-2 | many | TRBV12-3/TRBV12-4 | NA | TGTGCCAGCAGTCCCGACAGGCGTGCCTATGGCTACACCTTC | CASSPDRRAYGYTF
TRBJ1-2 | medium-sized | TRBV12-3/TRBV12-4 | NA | TGTGCCAGCAAGCGGCAGGGAGGGAGCTATGGCTACACCTTC | CASKRQGGSYGYTF
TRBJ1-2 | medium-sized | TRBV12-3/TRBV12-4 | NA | TGTGCCAGCAGTCTCAACAACTATGGCTACACCTTC | CASSLNNYGYTF
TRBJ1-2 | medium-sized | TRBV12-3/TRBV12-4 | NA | TGTGCCAGCAGTCTCCTAGACAGTCGGTATGGCTACACCTTC | CASSLLDSRYGYTF
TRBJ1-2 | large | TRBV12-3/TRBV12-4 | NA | TGTGCCAGCACTACCGGGACCTATGGCTACACCTTC | CASTTGTYGYTF
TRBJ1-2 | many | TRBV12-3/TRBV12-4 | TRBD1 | TGTGCCAGCAGTCCACAGGGGCTAGGCTATGGCTACACCTTC | CASSPQGLGYGYTF
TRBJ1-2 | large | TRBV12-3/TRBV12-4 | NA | TGTGCCAGCAGTTTGAGGGGTAATGGCTACACCTTC | CASSLRGNGYTF
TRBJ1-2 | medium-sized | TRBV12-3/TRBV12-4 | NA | TGTGCCAGCAGTCCCTCCGGCCTGGGAGGCTACACCTTC | CASSPSGLGGYTF
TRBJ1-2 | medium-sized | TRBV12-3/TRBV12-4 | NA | TGTGCCAGCAGTTTAGCGGGAGACACCGGCTATGGCTACACCTTC | CASSLAGDTGYGYTF
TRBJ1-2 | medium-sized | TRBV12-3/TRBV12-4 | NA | TGTGCCAGCAGACAGGGTTTAGGCGGCTACACCTTC | CASRQGLGGYTF
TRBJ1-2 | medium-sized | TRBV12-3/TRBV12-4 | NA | TGTGCCAGCAGTTTCAGGAACTATGGCTACACCTTC | CASSFRNYGYTF
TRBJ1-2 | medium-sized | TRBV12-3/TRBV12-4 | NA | TGTGCCAGCAGTTCTAACTATGGCTACACCTTC | CASSSNYGYTF
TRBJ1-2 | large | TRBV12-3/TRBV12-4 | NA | TGTGCCAGCAGTTTAGGGCAGTACTATGGCTACACCTTC | CASSLGQYYGYTF
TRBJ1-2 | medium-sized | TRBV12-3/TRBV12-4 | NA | TGTGCCAGCAGATTCAGTGGCGGCGGCTACACCTTC | CASRFSGGGYTF
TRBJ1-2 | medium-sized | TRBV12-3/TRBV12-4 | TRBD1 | TGTGCCAGCAGTTCCAGCGGGACAGGTGGCTACACCTTC | CASSSSGTGGYTF
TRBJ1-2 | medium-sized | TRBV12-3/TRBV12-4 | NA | TGTGCCAGCACCTTCACAGGGAATACGTACTACACCTTC | CASTFTGNTYYTF
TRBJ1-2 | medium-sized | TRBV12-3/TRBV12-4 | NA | TGTGCCAGCAGTTTTCCAGCGTTCTATGGCTACACCTTC | CASSFPAFYGYTF
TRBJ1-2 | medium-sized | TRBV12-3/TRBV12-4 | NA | TGTGCCAGCAGTTCTGGGCTGAGGGATAACTATGGCTACACCTTC | CASSSGLRDNYGYTF
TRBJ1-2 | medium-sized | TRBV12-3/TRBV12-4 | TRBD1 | TGTGCCAGCAGTTCATCCGGGACAGGAGGCTATGGCTACACCTTC | CASSSSGTGGYGYTF
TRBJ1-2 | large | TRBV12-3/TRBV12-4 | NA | TGTGCCAGCAGTTTAGGAAACAGGAGGGACGGCTACACCTTC | CASSLGNRRDGYTF
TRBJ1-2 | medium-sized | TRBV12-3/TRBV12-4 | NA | TGTGCCAGCAGTTTAGCGATGAGGGCAGACAACTATGGCTACACCTTC | CASSLAMRADNYGYTF
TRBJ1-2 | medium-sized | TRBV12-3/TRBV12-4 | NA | TGTGCCAGCAGCCCCTCCTCGGTTGGCTACACCTTC | CASSPSSVGYTF